The source of this T cell receptor beta chain is a study of CXCR4 blockade with PD-1 therapy in pancreatic cancer. Overall study results and limits: Frequent tumor clones were encoded by many distinct rearrangements, suggesting shared antigens. Intratumoral clonality (mean roughly 0.14) exceeded healthy blood (over 0.045) but did not track survival. Only TCRbeta chains were sequenced here.

Notes on this clone: Its antigen is unknown.

Patients who provided the archived tumor blocks had not received neoadjuvant therapy before surgery. Assay used: immunoSEQ multiplex PCR; TCRdb lists only in-frame clones, some missing. The sample has fewer than 1,300 clones, 38% seen once. CDR1 is LNHDA, CDR2 SQIVND, per germline (reference sequence). J lost 9 bases, V lost 5 bases, and 7 bases had no gene match. The CDR3 has 14 residues. The V gene is TRBV19, the J gene TRBJ1-6, with 7 bases matching TRBD1. The source is a human donor with pancreatic ductal adenocarcinoma. Sequencing input: tumor tissue. The CDR3: CASSDRQGGSPLHF. CDR3 bases: TGTGCCAGTAGTGACAGACAGGGAGGTTCACCCCTCCACTTT.